This TCR beta chain derives from a study of technical replicates of blood from several donors. TCRdb's copy holds only in-frame clones and misses some; the assay was immunoSEQ multiplex PCR. There are over 75,000 clones in the sample; around 95% occur only once, and around 0.22% lies in the top ten. Germline trimming cut 7 bases from V and 0 bases from J; bases unmatched to any gene: 3. CDR1 and CDR2 from the germline V gene are KGHSY and FQNENV. This CDR3 contains 15 residues. The TCR was taken from a human donor in good health. The chain recombines TRBV16 with TRBJ2-1; 10 bases are shared with TRBD2. Sample: T cells isolated from PBMCs. CDR3 bases: TGTGCCAGCAACCCTAGCGGGAGCTCCTACAATGAGCAGTTCTTC. Translation: CASNPSGSSYNEQFF.